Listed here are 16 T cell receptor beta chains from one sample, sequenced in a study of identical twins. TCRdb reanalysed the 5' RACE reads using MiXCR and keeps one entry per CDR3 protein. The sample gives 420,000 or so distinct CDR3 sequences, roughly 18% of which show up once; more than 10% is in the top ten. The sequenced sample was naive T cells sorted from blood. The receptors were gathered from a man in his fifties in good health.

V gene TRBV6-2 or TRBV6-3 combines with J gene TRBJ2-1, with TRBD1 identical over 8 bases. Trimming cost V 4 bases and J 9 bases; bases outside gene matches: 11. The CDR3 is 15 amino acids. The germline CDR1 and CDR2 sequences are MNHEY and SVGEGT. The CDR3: CASSSTGGSKVEQFF. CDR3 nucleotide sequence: TGTGCCAGCAGTTCCACAGGGGGTTCCAAAGTTGAGCAGTTCTTC.

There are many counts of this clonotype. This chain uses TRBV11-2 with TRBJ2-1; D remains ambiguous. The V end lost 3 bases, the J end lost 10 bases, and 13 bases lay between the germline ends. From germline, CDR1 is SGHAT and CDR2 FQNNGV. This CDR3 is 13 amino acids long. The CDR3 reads CASSLGGSMEQFF. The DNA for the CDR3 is TGTGCCAGCAGCTTGGGCGGCAGCATGGAGCAGTTCTTC. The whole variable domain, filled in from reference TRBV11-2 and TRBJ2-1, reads EAGVAQSPRYKIIEKRQSVAFWCNPISGHATLYWYQQILGQGPKLLIQFQNNGVVDDSQLPKDRFSAERLKGVDSTLKIQPAKLEDSAVYLCASSLGGSMEQFFGPGTRLTVL.

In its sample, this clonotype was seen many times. The CDR3, as DNA: TGTGCCATCAGTGTTTTGGGTCAGCCCCAGCATTTT. This translates into CAISVLGQPQHF. The chain carries TRBV10-3 and TRBJ1-5, with unresolved D. Per germline, CDR1 ENHRY and CDR2 SYGVKD. Trimming left V 4 bases short and J 6 bases short, with 7 bases between. The CDR3 runs to 12 residues.

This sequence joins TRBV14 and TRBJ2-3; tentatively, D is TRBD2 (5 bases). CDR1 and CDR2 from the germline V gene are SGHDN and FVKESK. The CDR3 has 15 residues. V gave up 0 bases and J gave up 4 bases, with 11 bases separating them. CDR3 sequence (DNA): TGTGCCAGCAGCCAAGATATTCTAGCCTCAGATACGCAGTATTTT. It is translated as CASSQDILASDTQYF.

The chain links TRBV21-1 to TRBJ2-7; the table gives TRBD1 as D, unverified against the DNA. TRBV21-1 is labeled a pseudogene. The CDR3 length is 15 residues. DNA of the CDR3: TGTGCCAGCAGCACCCGGGGCCGAGCCCCCTACGAGCAGTACTTC. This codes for CASSTRGRAPYEQYF.

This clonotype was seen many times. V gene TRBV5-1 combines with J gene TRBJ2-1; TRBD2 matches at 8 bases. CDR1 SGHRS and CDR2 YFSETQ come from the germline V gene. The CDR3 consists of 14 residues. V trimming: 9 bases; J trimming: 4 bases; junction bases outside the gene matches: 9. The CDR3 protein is CATAVVAGYNEQFF. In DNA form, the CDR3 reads TGCGCCACCGCGGTCGTAGCGGGATACAATGAGCAGTTCTTC.

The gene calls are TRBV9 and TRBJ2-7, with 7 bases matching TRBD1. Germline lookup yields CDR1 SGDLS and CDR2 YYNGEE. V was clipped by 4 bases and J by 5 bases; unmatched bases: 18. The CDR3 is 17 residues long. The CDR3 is CASSPNQGGFSPDEQYF. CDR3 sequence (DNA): TGTGCCAGCAGCCCAAATCAAGGGGGCTTTTCTCCTGACGAGCAGTACTTC.

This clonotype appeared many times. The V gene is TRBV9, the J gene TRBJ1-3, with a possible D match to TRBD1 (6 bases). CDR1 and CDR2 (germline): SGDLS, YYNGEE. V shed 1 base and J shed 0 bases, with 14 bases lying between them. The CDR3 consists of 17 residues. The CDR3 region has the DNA TGTGCCAGCAGCGTAACAGGGACGCGTGCCTCTGGAAACACCATATATTTT. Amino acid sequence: CASSVTGTRASGNTIYF.

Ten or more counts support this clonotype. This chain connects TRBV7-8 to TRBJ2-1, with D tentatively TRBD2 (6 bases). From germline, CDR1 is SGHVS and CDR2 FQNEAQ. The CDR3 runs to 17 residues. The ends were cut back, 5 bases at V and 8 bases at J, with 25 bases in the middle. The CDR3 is CASSQPMVGGPIYEQFF. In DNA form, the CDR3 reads TGTGCCAGCAGCCAACCGATGGTCGGAGGGCCGATTTATGAGCAGTTCTTC. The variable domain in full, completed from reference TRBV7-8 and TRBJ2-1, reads GAGVSQSPRYKVAKRGQDVALRCDPISGHVSLFWYQQALGQGPEFLTYFQNEAQLDKSGLPSDRFFAERPEGSVSTLKIQRTQQEDSAVYLCASSQPMVGGPIYEQFFGPGTRLTVL.

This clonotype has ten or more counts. The CDR3 coding sequence is TGTGCCAGCAGCCCCTTCGCGGGGTCGTACGAGCAGTACTTC. Its translation: CASSPFAGSYEQYF. The V and J genes are TRBV14 and TRBJ2-7; tentatively, D is TRBD2 (6 bases). The CDR3 runs to 14 residues. Trimming pared 4 bases from V and 4 bases from J, leaving 14 bases between. Per the germline V gene, CDR1 is SGHDN and CDR2 is FVKESK.

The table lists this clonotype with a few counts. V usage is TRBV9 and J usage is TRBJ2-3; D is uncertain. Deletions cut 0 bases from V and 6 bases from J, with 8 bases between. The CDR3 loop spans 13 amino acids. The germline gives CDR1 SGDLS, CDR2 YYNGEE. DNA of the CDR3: TGTGCCAGCAGCGTAGGCATCCCCGATACGCAGTATTTT. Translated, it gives CASSVGIPDTQYF.

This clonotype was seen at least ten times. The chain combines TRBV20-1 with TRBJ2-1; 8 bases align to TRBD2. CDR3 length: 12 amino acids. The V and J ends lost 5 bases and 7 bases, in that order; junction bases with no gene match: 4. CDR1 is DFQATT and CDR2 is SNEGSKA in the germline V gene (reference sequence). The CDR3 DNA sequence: TGCAGTGCTTCGGGGGGGCCGAATGAGCAGTTCTTC. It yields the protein CSASGGPNEQFF.

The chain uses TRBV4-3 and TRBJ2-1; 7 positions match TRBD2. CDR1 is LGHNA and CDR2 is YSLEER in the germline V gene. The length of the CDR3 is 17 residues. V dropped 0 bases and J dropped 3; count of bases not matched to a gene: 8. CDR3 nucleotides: TGCGCCAGCAGCCAAGAGAGGTCGGCGGGAGTCTACAATGAGCAGTTCTTC. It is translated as CASSQERSAGVYNEQFF.

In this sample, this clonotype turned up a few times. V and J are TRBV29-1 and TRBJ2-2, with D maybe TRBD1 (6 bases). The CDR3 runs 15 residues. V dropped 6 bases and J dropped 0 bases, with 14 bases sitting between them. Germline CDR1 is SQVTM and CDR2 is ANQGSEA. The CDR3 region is CSVGAGTTNTGELFF. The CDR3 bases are TGCAGCGTCGGAGCCGGGACAACGAACACCGGGGAGCTGTTTTTT.

The CDR3 bases are TGCAGCGTTGTTAATGGTCACCTCCAAGAGACCCAGTACTTC. Translated, it gives CSVVNGHLQETQYF. The chain uses TRBV29-1 and TRBJ2-5; D not resolved. This CDR3 is 14 amino acids long. The germline V gene encodes CDR1 SQVTM and CDR2 ANQGSEA. Trimming cost V 4 bases and J 1 base, with 13 bases left between them.

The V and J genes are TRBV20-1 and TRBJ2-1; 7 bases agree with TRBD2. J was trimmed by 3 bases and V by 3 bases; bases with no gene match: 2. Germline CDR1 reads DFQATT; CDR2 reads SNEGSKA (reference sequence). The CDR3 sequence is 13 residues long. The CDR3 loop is CSASGGGYNEQFF. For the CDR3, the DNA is TGCAGTGCTAGTGGCGGGGGCTACAATGAGCAGTTCTTC.